The 16 T cell receptor beta chains given below trace back to one sample, sequenced in a study of graft-versus-host responses after intestinal transplantation. Here immunoSEQ multiplex PCR was the method, and the copy in TCRdb shows in-frame clones only, minus some. The top ten hold approximately 0.11% of the sample, which has around 120,000 clones, roughly 91% seen once. No antigen is known for these receptors. The material sequenced was unstimulated CD4+ T cells sorted from spleen or lymph node cells, taken before intestinal transplant. The receptors here all came from a human donor who received an intestinal transplant.

This clone came up once. The genes are TRBV14 and TRBJ1-5, with unresolved D. The CDR3 is 17 amino acids. Germline lookup yields CDR1 SGHDN and CDR2 FVKESK. V was trimmed by 1 base and J by 5 bases, leaving 18 bases between them. The CDR3 nucleotides read TGTGCCAGCAGCCAAGTGACCCCATACGCAGAAGATCAGCCCCAGCATTTT. Its translation: CASSQVTPYAEDQPQHF.

This CDR3 reads CASRPTGTPPAFF. CDR3 DNA sequence: TGTGCCAGCAGACCGACCGGGACCCCTCCGGCTTTCTTT. This sequence joins TRBV6-6 and TRBJ1-1; a possible D gene is TRBD1 (5 bases). CDR1 and CDR2 from the germline V gene are MNHNY and SVGAGI (reference sequence). This CDR3 is built from 13 residues. V dropped 6 bases and J dropped 11 bases, with 19 bases sitting between them.

This rearrangement joins TRBV28 to TRBJ1-2; the match to TRBD1 covers 7 bases. V dropped 3 bases and J dropped 0; count of bases not matched to a gene: 1. There are 14 residues in the CDR3. The germline V gene has CDR1 MDHEN and CDR2 SYDVKM. This CDR3 reads CASSFRGTNYGYTF. The CDR3 nucleotides are TGTGCCAGCAGTTTCAGGGGGACTAACTATGGCTACACCTTC.

This clone was counted only a few times. V usage is TRBV5-1 and J usage is TRBJ1-2, with D maybe TRBD1 (5 bases). The V end was cut by 4 bases, the J end by 7 bases, with 14 bases between. The germline CDR1 and CDR2 sequences are SGHRS and YFSETQ. The CDR3 covers 13 residues. CDR3 loop: CASSTPGGRGYTF. CDR3 nucleotides: TGCGCCAGCAGCACCCCGGGGGGACGTGGCTACACCTTC.

V is TRBV6-4 and J is TRBJ1-1; tentative D call: TRBD1 (5 bases). This CDR3 has 13 residues. The germline gives CDR1 MRHNA, CDR2 SNTAGT. Trimming took off 0 bases at V and 11 bases at J, with 13 bases between the two ends. In DNA, the CDR3 is TGTGCCAGCAGTGACTCCCCAGGGAGCGGGGCTTTCTTT. Translating gives CASSDSPGSGAFF.

This rearrangement joins TRBV23-1 to TRBJ2-3; 9 nucleotides agree with TRBD2. TRBV23-1 is flagged as an ORF with uncertain function. V trimming: 4 bases; J trimming: 5 bases; junction bases outside the gene matches: 4. The length of the CDR3 is 14 residues. CDR3 nucleotides: TGCGCCAGCAGTCTGGCGGGAGGGATAGATACGCAGTATTTT. This sequence encodes CASSLAGGIDTQYF.

This clone was counted between two and nine times. The chain uses TRBV13 and TRBJ1-4; D is uncertain. V lost 5 bases and J 10 bases, leaving 20 bases between the germline ends. CDR1 is PRHDT, CDR2 FYEKMQ, per germline (reference sequence). The CDR3 runs to 15 residues. For the CDR3, the DNA is TGTGCCAGCAGCCCCTACTCTGGGCCCACTGGAAAACTGTTTTTT. Protein product: CASSPYSGPTGKLFF.

The chain couples TRBV28 to TRBJ2-5, with TRBD2 matching over 9 bases. With V trimmed by 4 bases and J by 6 bases, 9 bases remained unmatched. CDR3 size: 15 residues. Per the germline V gene, CDR1 is MDHEN and CDR2 is SYDVKM. CDR3 sequence: CASSWFSGRPKTQYF. CDR3 nucleotides: TGTGCCAGCAGTTGGTTTAGCGGGAGACCAAAGACCCAGTACTTC.

The chain recombines TRBV15 with TRBJ2-7; 7 positions agree with TRBD1. The CDR3 runs 15 residues. Trimming at V came to 8 bases and at J to 1 base, leaving 11 bases not matched to a gene. Germline lookup yields CDR1 LNHNV and CDR2 YYDKDF (reference sequence). The chain's CDR3 is CATGKQGSRSYEQYF. CDR3 in DNA: TGTGCCACCGGAAAACAGGGGAGTAGGTCCTACGAGCAGTACTTC.

This chain connects TRBV28 to TRBJ2-7, with 9 bases lining up with TRBD1. The CDR3 is made up of 13 amino acids. Germline V CDR1 and CDR2: MDHEN, SYDVKM. Trimming cost V 8 bases and J 4 bases; bases outside gene matches: 6. CDR3: CASATGGDYEQYF. For the CDR3, the DNA is TGTGCCAGCGCCACAGGGGGCGATTACGAGCAGTACTTC.

The chain recombines TRBV27 with TRBJ2-3; weak D call: TRBD1 (6 bases). This CDR3 is 14 amino acids long. Germline V CDR1 and CDR2: MNHEY, SMNVEV (reference sequence). V was cut by 3 bases and J by 5 bases, with 12 bases left in between. DNA of the CDR3: TGTGCCAGCAGTTTGTGGGGGCGAGGAGATACGCAGTATTTT. It is translated as CASSLWGRGDTQYF.

The rearrangement uses TRBV6-5 and TRBJ2-1, with 12 nucleotides matching TRBD1. After removal of 2 bases from V and 6 bases from J, the junction contained 5 bases not matched to a gene. The CDR3 length is 16 residues. Germline lookup yields CDR1 MNHEY and CDR2 SVGAGI. The CDR3 sequence is CASSYPGTGGRNEQFF. The CDR3 region has the DNA TGTGCCAGCAGTTACCCTGGGACAGGGGGCCGCAATGAGCAGTTCTTC.

V is TRBV18 and J is TRBJ2-7; 10 bases agree with TRBD1. CDR1 KGHSH and CDR2 LQKENI come from the germline V gene. Germline trimming cut 3 bases from V and 3 bases from J; bases unmatched to any gene: 8. The CDR3 loop spans 16 amino acids. The CDR3 nucleotides read TGTGCCAGCTCACCGAGGGGGACAGGGGTCTTCTACGAGCAGTACTTC. Translating it yields CASSPRGTGVFYEQYF.

V usage is TRBV5-1 and J usage is TRBJ2-1; D possibly corresponds to TRBD1 (5 bases). The CDR3 length is 15 residues. The V and J ends lost 0 bases and 0 bases respectively, with 7 bases between them. In germline, CDR1 is SGHRS, CDR2 YFSETQ. The CDR3 is CASSLGQGSYNEQFF. CDR3 in DNA: TGCGCCAGCAGCTTGGGGCAGGGCTCCTACAATGAGCAGTTCTTC.

The chain combines TRBV11-2 with TRBJ1-2, with 9 positions matching TRBD1. CDR3 length equals 18 residues. Germline loops: CDR1 SGHAT, CDR2 FQNNGV. V shed 5 bases and J 6 bases; nucleotides not matched to a gene: 19. The CDR3 sequence: CASSPWVARTGEGNGYTF. CDR3 DNA: TGTGCCAGCAGCCCCTGGGTAGCCAGGACAGGGGAGGGGAATGGCTACACCTTC.

J is TRBJ2-7 and V is TRBV7-9; 13 bases line up with TRBD2. The J segment lost 0 bases and the V segment lost 5 bases, leaving 13 bases of the junction unmatched. The CDR3 has 19 residues. CDR1 is SEHNR, CDR2 FQNEAQ, per germline (reference sequence). In DNA form, the CDR3 reads TGTGCCAGCAGCCCAATACCGGGACTAGCGGGGCACGGCTCCTACGAGCAGTACTTC. Amino acids: CASSPIPGLAGHGSYEQYF. Full variable domain (missing parts from reference TRBV7-9 and TRBJ2-7): DTGVSQNPRHKITKRGQNVTFRCDPISEHNRLYWYRQTLGQGPEFLTYFQNEAQLEKSRLLSDRFSAERPKGSFSTLEIQRTEQGDSAMYLCASSPIPGLAGHGSYEQYFGPGTRLTVT.